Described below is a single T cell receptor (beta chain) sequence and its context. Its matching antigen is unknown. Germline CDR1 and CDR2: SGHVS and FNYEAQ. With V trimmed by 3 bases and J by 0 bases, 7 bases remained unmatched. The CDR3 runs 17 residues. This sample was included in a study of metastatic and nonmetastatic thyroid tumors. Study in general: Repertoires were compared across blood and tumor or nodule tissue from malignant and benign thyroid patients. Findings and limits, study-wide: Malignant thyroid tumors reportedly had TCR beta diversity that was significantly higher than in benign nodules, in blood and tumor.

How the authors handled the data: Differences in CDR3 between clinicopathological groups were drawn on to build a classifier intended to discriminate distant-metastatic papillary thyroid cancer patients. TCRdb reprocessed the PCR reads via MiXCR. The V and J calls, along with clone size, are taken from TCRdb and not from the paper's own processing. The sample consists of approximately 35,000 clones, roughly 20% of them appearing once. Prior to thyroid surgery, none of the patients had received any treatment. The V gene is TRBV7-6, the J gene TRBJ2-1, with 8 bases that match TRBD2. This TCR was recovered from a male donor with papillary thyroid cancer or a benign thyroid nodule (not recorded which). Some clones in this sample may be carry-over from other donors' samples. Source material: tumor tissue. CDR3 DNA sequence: TGTGCCAGCAGCTTCGGACTAGCCAGAAGCTCCTACAATGAGCAGTTCTTC. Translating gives CASSFGLARSSYNEQFF.